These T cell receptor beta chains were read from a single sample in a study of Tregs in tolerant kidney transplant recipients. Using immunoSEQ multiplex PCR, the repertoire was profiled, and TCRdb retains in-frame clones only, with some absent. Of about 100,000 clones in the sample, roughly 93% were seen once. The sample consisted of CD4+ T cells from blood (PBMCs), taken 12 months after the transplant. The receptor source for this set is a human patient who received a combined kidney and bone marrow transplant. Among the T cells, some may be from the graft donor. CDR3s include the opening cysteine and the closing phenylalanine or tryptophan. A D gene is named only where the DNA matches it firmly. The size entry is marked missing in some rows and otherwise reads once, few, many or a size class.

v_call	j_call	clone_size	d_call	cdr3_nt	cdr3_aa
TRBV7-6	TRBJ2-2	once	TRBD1	TGTGCCAGCAGCTCCAGACAGGGGTGGTTGCGCGCCGGGGAGCTGTTTTTT	CASSSRQGWLRAGELFF
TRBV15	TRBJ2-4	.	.	TGTGCCACCAGCAGAGGTGTGGGGGCGCAAGCCAAAAACATTCAGTACTTC	CATSRGVGAQAKNIQYF
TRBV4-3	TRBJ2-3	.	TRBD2	TGCGCCAGCAGCCAAGATCGGAGTAGCGGGGGAAGAGATACGCAGTATTTT	CASSQDRSSGGRDTQYF
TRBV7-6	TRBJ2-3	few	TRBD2	TGTGCCAGCAGCTACAGCGGGAGTGCGCAGTATTTT	CASSYSGSAQYF
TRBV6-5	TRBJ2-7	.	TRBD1	TGTGCCAGCAGCTTAAAGACAGGGGGATCCTACGAGCAGTACTTC	CASSLKTGGSYEQYF
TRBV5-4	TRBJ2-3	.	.	TGTGCCAGCAGCGCGGACATCACAGATACGCAGTATTTT	CASSADITDTQYF
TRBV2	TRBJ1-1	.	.	TGTGCCAGCAGTGTACAAGCCCGGAGTTATTTGAACACTGAAGCTTTCTTT	CASSVQARSYLNTEAFF
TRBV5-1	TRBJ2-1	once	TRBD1	TGCGCCAGCAGCTTGCAATCAGGGGGCTTTTACAATGAGCAGTTCTTC	CASSLQSGGFYNEQFF
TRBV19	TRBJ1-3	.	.	TGTGCCAGTAGTATAAACAGTGGGCACTCTGGAAACACCATATATTTT	CASSINSGHSGNTIYF
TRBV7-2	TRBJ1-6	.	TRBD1	TGTGCCAGCAGAAAAGGGACAGGGATGAATTCACCCCTCCACTTT	CASRKGTGMNSPLHF
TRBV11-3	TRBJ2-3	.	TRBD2	TGTGCCAGCAGCTCGGGGACTAGCGGAGGCACAGATACGCAGTATTTT	CASSSGTSGGTDTQYF
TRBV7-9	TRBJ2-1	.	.	TGTGCCAGCAGCTCCTTACAGGGCACTTACAATGAGCAGTTCTTC	CASSSLQGTYNEQFF
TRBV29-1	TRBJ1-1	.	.	TGCAGCGCGCGGAGGAACCAGAACACTGAAGCTTTCTTT	CSARRNQNTEAFF
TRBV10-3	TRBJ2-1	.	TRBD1	TGTGCCACTCAACGGGACAGGGAAGTCGATGAGCAGTTCTTC	CATQRDREVDEQFF
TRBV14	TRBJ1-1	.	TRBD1	TGTGCCAGCAGCCAAGTGGCAGGGGGCACGACTGAAGCTTTCTTT	CASSQVAGGTTEAFF
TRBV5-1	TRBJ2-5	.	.	TGCGCCAGCAGCTATCGGACAGTTGAAGAGACCCAGTACTTC	CASSYRTVEETQYF
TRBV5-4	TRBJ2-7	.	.	TGTGCCAGCAGCTTGGGGTGGCAGAGGTCGCGGGAGCAGTACTTC	CASSLGWQRSREQYF
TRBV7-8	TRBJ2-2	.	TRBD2	TGTGCCAGCAGGGAAAGGCGTTTGACTAGCGGGATCGGGGGTAACACCGGGGAGCTGTTTTTT	CASRERRLTSGIGGNTGELFF
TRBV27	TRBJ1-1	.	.	TGTGCCAGCAGTTTATTCTCGGGGACTGAAGCTTTCTTT	CASSLFSGTEAFF
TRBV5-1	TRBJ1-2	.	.	TGCGCCAGCAGCTTGGTGGGCTCCGACTATGACTACACCTTC	CASSLVGSDYDYTF
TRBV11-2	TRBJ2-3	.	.	TGTGCCAGCAACAAGGGGAGGAGTCCCGCAGATACGCAGTATTTT	CASNKGRSPADTQYF
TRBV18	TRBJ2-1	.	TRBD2	TGTGCCAGCTCATATACTAGCGGGGTTAACAATGAGCAGTTCTTC	CASSYTSGVNNEQFF
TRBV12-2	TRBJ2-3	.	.	TGTGCAAGTCGACCCAACAATCGGGGGGGAAGTCAGGTCACAGATACGCAGTATTTT	CASRPNNRGGSQVTDTQYF
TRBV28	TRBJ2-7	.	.	TGTGCCAGCAGTTTACGGCAGGCCCCCTACGAGCAGTACTTC	CASSLRQAPYEQYF
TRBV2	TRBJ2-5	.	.	TGTGCCAGCATTAAGGGCAGGGCTCAAGAGACCCAGTACTTC	CASIKGRAQETQYF
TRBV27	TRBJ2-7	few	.	TGTGCCAGTAGGGGCCAGCCTCCCTACGAGCAGTACTTC	CASRGQPPYEQYF
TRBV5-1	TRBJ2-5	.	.	TGCGCCAGCAGCTTGGTCGAAGGGCGAGGGCAGTACTTC	CASSLVEGRGQYF
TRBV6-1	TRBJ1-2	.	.	TGTGCCAGCAGTGAAGCTCAGTACGCAGGAGGCTACACCTTC	CASSEAQYAGGYTF
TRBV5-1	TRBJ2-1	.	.	TGCGCCAGCAGCTTTTCCAGCGGGCCTTACAATGAGCAGTTCTTC	CASSFSSGPYNEQFF
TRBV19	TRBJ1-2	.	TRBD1	TGTGCCAGTACCCCGACAGGGCACGGTGGCTACACCTTC	CASTPTGHGGYTF
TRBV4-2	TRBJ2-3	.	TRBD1	TGTGCCAGCAGCCAAGATAAGGGCAGGGGGACAGATACGCAGTATTTT	CASSQDKGRGTDTQYF
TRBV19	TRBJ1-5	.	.	TGTGCCAGTAGTAGTCACAGGGTCAATCAGCCCCAGCATTTT	CASSSHRVNQPQHF
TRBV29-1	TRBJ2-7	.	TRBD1	TGCAGCGCCGGGACAGGGGGCTCCTACGAGCAGTACTTC	CSAGTGGSYEQYF
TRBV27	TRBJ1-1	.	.	TGTGCCAGCAGTTTTGGCAGGGGAAATATCGCTGAAGCTTTCTTT	CASSFGRGNIAEAFF
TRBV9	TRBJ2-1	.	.	TGTGCCAGCAGCGTAGCTTCAGGGGTGGGCTACAATGAGCAGTTCTTC	CASSVASGVGYNEQFF
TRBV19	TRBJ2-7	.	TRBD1	TGTGCCAGTAGTACCACAGGGGCCCCACGCTCCTACGAGCAGTACTTC	CASSTTGAPRSYEQYF
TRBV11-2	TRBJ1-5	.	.	TGTGCCAGCAGCTTAACCACCAGGGCTCAGCCCCAGCATTTT	CASSLTTRAQPQHF
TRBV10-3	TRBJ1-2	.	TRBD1	TGTGCCATCAGTGAGGACAGGGCGGGCTACACCTTC	CAISEDRAGYTF
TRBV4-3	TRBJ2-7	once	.	TGCGCCAGCAGCCAAGTAGGTCTCGGGGGAGGAGTCTCCTACGAGCAGTACTTC	CASSQVGLGGGVSYEQYF
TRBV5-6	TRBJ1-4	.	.	TGTGCCAGCAGCTCCGGGACGGGGGCAACTAATGAAAAACTGTTTTTT	CASSSGTGATNEKLFF
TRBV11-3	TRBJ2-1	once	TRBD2	TGTGCCAGCAGCTTCGGGGGGACCTCCTTGACTGAGCAGTTCTTC	CASSFGGTSLTEQFF
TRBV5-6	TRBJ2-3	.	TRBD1	TGTGCCAGCAGCCCGACAGGGGGGGTCGCAGATACGCAGTATTTT	CASSPTGGVADTQYF
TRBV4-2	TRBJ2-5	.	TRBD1	TGTGCCAGCAGCCTGTTATGGGACAGCTCCCAAGAGACCCAGTACTTC	CASSLLWDSSQETQYF
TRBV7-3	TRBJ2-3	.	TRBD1	TGTGCCAGCAGCTTAATGGGGACAGGGAGCACAGATACGCAGTATTTT	CASSLMGTGSTDTQYF
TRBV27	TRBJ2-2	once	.	TGTGCCAGCAGTTTTAAGCGGACCAACACCGGGGAGCTGTTTTTT	CASSFKRTNTGELFF
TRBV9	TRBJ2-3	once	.	TGTGCCAAATCCGGGGGTGGCACAGATACGCAGTATTTT	CAKSGGGTDTQYF
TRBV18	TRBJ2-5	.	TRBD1	TGTGCCAGCTCACGACAGGGAATTAGAGAGACCCAGTACTTC	CASSRQGIRETQYF
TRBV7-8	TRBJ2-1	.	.	TGTGCCAGCAGCTTAGTACGAGGTGAGCAGTTCTTC	CASSLVRGEQFF
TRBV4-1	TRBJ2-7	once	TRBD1	TGCGCCAGCAGCCAAGAAAGGACAGGGGGCGTCTACGAGCAGTACTTC	CASSQERTGGVYEQYF
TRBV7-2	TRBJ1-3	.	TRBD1	TGTGCCAGCAGTGACAGGGGTTCTCTCAACACCATATATTTT	CASSDRGSLNTIYF
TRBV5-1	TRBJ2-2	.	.	TGCGCCAGCCGCGGGGCAGGGGGGACCGGGGAGCTGTTTTTT	CASRGAGGTGELFF
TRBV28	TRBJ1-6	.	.	TGTGCCAGCAGTGCCGGGTCACCCCTCCACTTT	CASSAGSPLHF